A single sample gave rise to the 4 T cell receptor beta chains below, sequenced in a study of T cells after yellow fever vaccination. In TCRdb, the 5' RACE reads were re-called with MiXCR into one record per CDR3 protein. The data contain some 150,000 distinct CDR3 sequences, 11% of them seen just once; the ten biggest clones take up 35% to 40%. The sequences come from CD8+ T cells sorted from PBMCs, collected 15 days after the yellow fever booster vaccination. These TCRs come from a man younger than 30 who received the YFV17D yellow fever vaccine.

The chain combines TRBV12-3 or TRBV12-4 with TRBJ2-3, with D possibly matching TRBD2 (7 bases). This CDR3 has 14 amino acids. Deletions cut 2 bases from V and 4 bases from J, with 10 bases between. The DNA for the CDR3 is TGTGCCAGCAGTTTAAGGGGGGGATCAGATACGCAGTATTTT. It is translated as CASSLRGGSDTQYF.

Only a few counts were recorded for this clonotype. The chain carries TRBV9 and TRBJ1-2; TRBD1 is a possible D gene (5 bases). Trimming left V 4 bases short and J 6 bases short, with 19 bases between. CDR3 length: 15 residues. The germline V gene encodes CDR1 SGDLS and CDR2 YYNGEE. The CDR3 spells CASSPLGGEIDGYTF. The CDR3 DNA is TGTGCCAGCAGCCCCCTGGGAGGGGAGATCGATGGCTACACCTTC.

The chain employs TRBV12-3 or TRBV12-4 and TRBJ2-7, with D perhaps TRBD1 (5 bases). The CDR3 consists of 13 residues. The CDR3 is CDCIFWTRYEQYF. Here the CDR3 DNA reads TGTGACTGCATTTTTTGGACACGCTACGAGCAGTACTTC.

The chain carries TRBV5-1 and TRBJ1-3; no clear D gene. Germline-derived CDR1 and CDR2 are SGHRS and YFSETQ. This CDR3 spans 16 amino acids. Trimming stripped 0 bases from V and 0 bases from J, with 10 bases between. CDR3 residues: CASSLGADFSGNTIYF. CDR3 in DNA: TGCGCCAGCAGCTTGGGGGCTGACTTCTCTGGAAACACCATATATTTT.